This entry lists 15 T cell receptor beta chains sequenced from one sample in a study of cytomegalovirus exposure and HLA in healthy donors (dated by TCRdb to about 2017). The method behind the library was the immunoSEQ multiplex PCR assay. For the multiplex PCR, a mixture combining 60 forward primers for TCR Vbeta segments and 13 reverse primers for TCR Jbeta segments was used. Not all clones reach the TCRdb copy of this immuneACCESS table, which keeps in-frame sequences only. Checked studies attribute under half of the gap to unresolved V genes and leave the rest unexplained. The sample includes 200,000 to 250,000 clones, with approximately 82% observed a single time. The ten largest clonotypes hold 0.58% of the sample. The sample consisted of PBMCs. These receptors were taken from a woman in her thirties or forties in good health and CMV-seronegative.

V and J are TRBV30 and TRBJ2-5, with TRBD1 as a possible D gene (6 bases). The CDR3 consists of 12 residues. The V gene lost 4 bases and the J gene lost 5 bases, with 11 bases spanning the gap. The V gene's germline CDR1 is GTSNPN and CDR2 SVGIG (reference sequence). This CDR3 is CAWNQGLETQYF. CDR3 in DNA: TGTGCCTGGAATCAGGGGTTGGAGACCCAGTACTTC.

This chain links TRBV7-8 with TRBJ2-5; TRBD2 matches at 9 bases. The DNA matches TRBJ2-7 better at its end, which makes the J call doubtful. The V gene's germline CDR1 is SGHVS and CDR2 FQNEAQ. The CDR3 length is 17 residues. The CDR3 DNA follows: TGTGCCAGCAGCTTATGGCAGGGAGCGGGGGGAACCTACGAGCAGTACTTC. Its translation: CASSLWQGAGGTYEQYF.

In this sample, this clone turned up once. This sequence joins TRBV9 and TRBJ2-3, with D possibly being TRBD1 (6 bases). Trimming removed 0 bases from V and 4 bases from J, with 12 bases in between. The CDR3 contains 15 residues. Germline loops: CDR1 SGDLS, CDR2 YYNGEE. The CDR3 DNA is TGTGCCAGCAGCGTAGTCATGGGGGCCGCAGATACGCAGTATTTT. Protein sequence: CASSVVMGAADTQYF.

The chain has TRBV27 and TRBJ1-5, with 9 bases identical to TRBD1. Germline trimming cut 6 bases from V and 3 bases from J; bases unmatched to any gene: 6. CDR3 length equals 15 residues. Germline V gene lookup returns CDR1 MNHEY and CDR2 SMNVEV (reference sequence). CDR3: CASRGGTGTNQPQHF. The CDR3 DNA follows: TGTGCCAGCAGGGGGGGGACAGGGACCAATCAGCCCCAGCATTTT.

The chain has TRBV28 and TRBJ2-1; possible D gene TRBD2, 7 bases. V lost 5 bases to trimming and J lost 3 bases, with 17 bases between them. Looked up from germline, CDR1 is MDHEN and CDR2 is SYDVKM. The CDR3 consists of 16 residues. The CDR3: CASSDQGGGVYNEQFF. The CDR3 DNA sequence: TGTGCCAGCAGTGACCAAGGCGGGGGCGTCTACAATGAGCAGTTCTTC.

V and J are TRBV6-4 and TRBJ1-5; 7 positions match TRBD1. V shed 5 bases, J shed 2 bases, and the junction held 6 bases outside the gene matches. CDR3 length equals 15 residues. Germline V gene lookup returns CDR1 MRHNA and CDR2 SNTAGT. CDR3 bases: TGTGCCAGCAGTACACAGGGGAGTGGCAATCAGCCCCAGCATTTT. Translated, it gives CASSTQGSGNQPQHF.

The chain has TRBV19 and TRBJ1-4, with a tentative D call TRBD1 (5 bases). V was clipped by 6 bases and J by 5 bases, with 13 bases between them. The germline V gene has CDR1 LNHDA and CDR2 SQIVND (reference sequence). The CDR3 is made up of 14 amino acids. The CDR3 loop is CASSRQQRNEKLFF. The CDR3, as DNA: TGTGCCAGTAGCAGACAGCAGAGAAATGAAAAACTGTTTTTT.

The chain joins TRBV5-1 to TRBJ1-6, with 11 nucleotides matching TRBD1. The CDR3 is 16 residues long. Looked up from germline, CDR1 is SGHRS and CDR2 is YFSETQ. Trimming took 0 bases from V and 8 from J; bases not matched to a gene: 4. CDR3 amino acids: CASSLGWDRGDSPLHF. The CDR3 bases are TGCGCCAGCAGCTTGGGTTGGGACAGGGGGGATTCACCCCTCCACTTT.

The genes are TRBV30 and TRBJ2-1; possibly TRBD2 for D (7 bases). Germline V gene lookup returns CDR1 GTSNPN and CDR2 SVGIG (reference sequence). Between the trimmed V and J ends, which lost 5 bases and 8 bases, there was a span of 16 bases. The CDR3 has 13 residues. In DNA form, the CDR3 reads TGTGCCTGGCGTCGGTTGGGGGGGCATGAGCAGTTCTTC. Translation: CAWRRLGGHEQFF.

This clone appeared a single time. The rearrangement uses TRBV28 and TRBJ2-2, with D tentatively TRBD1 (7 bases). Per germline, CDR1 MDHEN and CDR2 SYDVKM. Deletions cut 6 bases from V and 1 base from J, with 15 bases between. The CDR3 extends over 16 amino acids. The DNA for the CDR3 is TGTGCCAGCAGACCAAACAGGGGAGGGAACACCGGGGAGCTGTTTTTT. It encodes CASRPNRGGNTGELFF.

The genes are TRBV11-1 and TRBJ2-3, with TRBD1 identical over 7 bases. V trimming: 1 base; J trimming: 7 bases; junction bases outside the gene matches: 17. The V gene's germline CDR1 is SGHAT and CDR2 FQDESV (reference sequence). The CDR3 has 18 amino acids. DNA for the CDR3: TGTGCCAGCAGCTTAGATCGACAGGGAGCCTTGCCTTCTCATACGCAGTATTTT. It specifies CASSLDRQGALPSHTQYF.

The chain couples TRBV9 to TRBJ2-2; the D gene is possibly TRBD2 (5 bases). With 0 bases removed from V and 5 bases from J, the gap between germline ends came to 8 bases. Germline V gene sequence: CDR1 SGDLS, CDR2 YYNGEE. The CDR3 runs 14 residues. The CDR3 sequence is CASSVAGWTGELFF. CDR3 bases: TGTGCCAGCAGCGTAGCGGGGTGGACCGGGGAGCTGTTTTTT.

CDR3: CARWTGHTEAFF. The CDR3 DNA is TGTGCCAGATGGACAGGCCACACTGAAGCTTTCTTT. The V gene is TRBV19, the J gene TRBJ1-1; 7 bases align to TRBD1. Losses at the gene ends were 9 bases for V and 3 bases for J; bases not matched to a gene: 4. The CDR3 extends over 12 amino acids. From germline, CDR1 is LNHDA and CDR2 SQIVND (reference sequence).

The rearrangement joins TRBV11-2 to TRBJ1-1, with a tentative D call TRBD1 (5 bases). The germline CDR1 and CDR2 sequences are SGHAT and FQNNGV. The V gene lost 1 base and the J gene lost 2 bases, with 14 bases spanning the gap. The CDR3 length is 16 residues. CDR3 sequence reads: CASSLVGRQLNTEAFF. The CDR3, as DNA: TGTGCCAGCAGCTTAGTGGGTCGACAGTTAAACACTGAAGCTTTCTTT.

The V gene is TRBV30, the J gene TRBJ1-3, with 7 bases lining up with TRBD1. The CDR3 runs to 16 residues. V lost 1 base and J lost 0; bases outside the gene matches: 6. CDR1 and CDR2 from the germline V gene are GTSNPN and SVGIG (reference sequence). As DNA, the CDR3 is TGTGCCTGGAGTGCGGGACAGCCCTACTCTGGAAACACCATATATTTT. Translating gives CAWSAGQPYSGNTIYF.